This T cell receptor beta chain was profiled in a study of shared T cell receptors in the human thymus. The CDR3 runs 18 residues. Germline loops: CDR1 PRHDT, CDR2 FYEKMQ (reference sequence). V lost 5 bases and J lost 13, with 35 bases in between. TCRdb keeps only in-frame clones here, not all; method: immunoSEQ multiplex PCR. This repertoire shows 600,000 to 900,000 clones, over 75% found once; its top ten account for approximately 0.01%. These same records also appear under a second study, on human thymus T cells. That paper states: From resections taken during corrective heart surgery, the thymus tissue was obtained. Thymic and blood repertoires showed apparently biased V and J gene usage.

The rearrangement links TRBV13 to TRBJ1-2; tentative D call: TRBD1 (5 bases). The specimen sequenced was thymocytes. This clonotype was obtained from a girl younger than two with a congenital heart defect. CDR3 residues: CASSPITGSGPRAGVLTF. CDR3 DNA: TGTGCCAGCAGCCCCATAACCGGATCCGGGCCCAGGGCGGGAGTTCTCACCTTC.